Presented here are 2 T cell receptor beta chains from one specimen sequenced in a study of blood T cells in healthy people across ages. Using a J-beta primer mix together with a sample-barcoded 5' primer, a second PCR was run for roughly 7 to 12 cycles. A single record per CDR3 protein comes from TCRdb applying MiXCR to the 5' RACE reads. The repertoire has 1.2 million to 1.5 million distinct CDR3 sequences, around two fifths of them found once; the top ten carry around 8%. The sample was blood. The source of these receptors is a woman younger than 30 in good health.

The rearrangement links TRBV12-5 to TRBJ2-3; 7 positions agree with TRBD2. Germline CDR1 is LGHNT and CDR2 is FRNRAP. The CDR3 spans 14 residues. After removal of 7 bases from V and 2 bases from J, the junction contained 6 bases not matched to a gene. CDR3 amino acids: CASARGDFTDTQYF. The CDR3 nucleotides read TGTGCTAGTGCCCGGGGGGATTTCACAGATACGCAGTATTTT.

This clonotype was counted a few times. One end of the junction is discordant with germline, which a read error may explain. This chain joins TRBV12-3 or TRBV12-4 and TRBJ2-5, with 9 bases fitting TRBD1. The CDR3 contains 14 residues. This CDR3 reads CASSGRTGEDTQYF. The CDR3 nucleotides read TGTGCCAGCAGTGGGCGGACAGGGGAAGACACCCAGTACTTC.